This T cell receptor (beta chain) comes out of a study of blood T cell repertoires in COVID-19. Looking at the study overall: The samples span acute and convalescent COVID-19 from the United States, Italy and Spain. PBMCs, B-cell-depleted T cells, or T cells provided the cDNA or gDNA that made up the material.

Original handling: It was from reference gene primer amplification that nucleated cell counts were estimated. Here immunoSEQ multiplex PCR was the method, and the copy in TCRdb shows in-frame clones only, minus some. Clone size and V and J calls were adopted from that table, with D and trimming inferred from the DNA. The table has about 170,000 clones, 85% seen once. Recruited during active infection, patients (from Seattle) were subsequently followed longitudinally. The CDR3 extends over 15 amino acids. The germline V gene encodes CDR1 SEHNR and CDR2 FQNEAQ (reference sequence). V was trimmed by 2 bases and J by 5 bases, leaving 12 bases between them.

Specimen: peripheral blood. The sequence came from a woman aged 80 or over with COVID-19, enrolled during active disease. The V gene is TRBV7-9, the J gene TRBJ1-4; no definite D call. This CDR3 reads CASSLIQATNEKLFF. CDR3 nucleotides: TGTGCCAGCAGCTTAATCCAGGCTACGAATGAAAAACTGTTTTTT.